A few counts support the clone carrying this T cell receptor beta chain. The antigen is undetermined. Using RNA template, CDR3s of TCR alpha and beta were amplified with iRepertoire arm-PCR. For one-step reverse transcription and amplification, roughly 85-450 ng of tissue mRNA or PBMC total RNA was used. TCRdb analysed the multiplex PCR reads with MiXCR anew, one entry per CDR3 protein. The table has about 410,000 distinct CDR3 sequences, about 40% seen once. These data belong to a study of glioma-infiltrating T cells. The overall study: Glioblastomas were WHO grade IV, sampled at first diagnosis; low-grade were grade II. Before surgery, glioma patients received dexamethasone for at most six days. Study-level points and caveats: Patients with low tissue-blood divergence carried a signature set of shared blood CDR3 motifs.

Looked up from germline, CDR1 is SGHNT and CDR2 is YYREEE (reference sequence). The CDR3 runs 15 residues. Trimming left V 0 bases short and J 0 bases short, with 8 bases between. The sequencing sample was made of glioma tissue, nonneoplastic brain tissue, or PBMCs (not recorded which). The gene calls are TRBV5-4 and TRBJ2-3; D remains ambiguous. The receptor comes from a human donor with low-grade glioma or glioblastoma, undergoing nonglioma brain surgery, or in good health (not recorded which). The CDR3 bases are TGTGCCAGCAGCTTGGATAAAGGAAGCACAGATACGCAGTATTTT. It specifies CASSLDKGSTDTQYF.